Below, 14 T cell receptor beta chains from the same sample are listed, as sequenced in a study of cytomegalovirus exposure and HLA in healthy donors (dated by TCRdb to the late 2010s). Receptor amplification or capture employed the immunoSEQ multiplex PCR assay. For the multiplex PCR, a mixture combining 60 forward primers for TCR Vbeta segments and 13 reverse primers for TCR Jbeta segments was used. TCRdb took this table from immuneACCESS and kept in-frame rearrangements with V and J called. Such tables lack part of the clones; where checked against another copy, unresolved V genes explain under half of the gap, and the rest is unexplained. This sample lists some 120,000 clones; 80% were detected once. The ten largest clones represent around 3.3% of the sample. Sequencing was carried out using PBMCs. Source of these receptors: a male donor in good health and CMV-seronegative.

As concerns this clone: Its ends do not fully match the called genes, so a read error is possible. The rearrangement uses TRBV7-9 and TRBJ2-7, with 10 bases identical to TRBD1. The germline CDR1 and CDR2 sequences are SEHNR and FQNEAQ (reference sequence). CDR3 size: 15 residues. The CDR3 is CSSSSTGGGFHEQYF. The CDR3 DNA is TGTTCCAGCAGCTCGACAGGGGGCGGCTTTCACGAGCAGTACTTC.

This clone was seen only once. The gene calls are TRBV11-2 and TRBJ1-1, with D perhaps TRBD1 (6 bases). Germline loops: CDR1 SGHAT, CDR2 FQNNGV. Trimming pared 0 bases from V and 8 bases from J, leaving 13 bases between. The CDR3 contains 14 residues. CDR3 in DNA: TGTGCCAGCAGCTTAGATGGGGGCGTCACAGAAGCTTTCTTT. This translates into CASSLDGGVTEAFF.

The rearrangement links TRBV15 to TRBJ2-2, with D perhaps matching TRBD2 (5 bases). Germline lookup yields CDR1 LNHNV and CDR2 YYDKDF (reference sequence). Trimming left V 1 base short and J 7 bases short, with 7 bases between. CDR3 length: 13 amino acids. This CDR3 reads CATSRVRGGELFF. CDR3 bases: TGTGCCACCAGCAGAGTTCGGGGCGGGGAGCTGTTTTTT.

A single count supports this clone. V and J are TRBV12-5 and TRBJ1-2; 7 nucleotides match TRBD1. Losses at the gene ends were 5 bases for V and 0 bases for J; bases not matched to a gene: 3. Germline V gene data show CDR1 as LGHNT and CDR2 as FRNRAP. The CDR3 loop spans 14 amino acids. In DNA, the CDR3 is TGTGCTAGTGGTCCTGGGACAGCTAACTATGGCTACACCTTC. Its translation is CASGPGTANYGYTF.

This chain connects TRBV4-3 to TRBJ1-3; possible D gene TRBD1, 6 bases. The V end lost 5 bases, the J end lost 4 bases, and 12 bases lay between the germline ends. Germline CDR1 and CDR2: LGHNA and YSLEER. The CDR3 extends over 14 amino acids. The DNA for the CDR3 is TGCGCCAGCAGCAGCGCAGGGGAAGGAAACACCATATATTTT. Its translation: CASSSAGEGNTIYF.

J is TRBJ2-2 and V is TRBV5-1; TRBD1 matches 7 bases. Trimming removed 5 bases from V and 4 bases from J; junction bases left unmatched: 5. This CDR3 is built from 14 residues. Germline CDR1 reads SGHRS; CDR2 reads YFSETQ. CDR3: CASSRDRSTGELFF. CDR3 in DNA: TGCGCCAGCAGTCGGGACAGATCCACCGGGGAGCTGTTTTTT.

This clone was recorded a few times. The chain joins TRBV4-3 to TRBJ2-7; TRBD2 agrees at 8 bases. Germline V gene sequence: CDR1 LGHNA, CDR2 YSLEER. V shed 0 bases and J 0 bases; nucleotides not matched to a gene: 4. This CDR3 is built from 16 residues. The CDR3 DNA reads TGCGCCAGCAGCCAAGACGGGGGGGGGAGCTCCTACGAGCAGTACTTC. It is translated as CASSQDGGGSSYEQYF.

Here the CDR3 reads CASSYSGRGTGELFF. CDR3 coding DNA: TGTGCCAGCAGTTACTCGGGCAGGGGCACCGGGGAGCTGTTTTTT. This chain uses TRBV6-5 with TRBJ2-2, with D maybe TRBD1 (6 bases). This CDR3 has 15 amino acids. V gave up 0 bases and J gave up 4 bases, with 9 bases separating them. Germline assignment: CDR1 MNHEY and CDR2 SVGAGI.

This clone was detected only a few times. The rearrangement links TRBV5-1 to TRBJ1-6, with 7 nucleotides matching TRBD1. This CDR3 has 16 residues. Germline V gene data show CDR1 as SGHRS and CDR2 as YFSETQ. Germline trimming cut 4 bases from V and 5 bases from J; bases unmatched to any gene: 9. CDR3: CASSVQTGLDNSPLHF. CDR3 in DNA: TGCGCCAGCAGCGTTCAGACAGGGCTTGATAATTCACCCCTCCACTTT.

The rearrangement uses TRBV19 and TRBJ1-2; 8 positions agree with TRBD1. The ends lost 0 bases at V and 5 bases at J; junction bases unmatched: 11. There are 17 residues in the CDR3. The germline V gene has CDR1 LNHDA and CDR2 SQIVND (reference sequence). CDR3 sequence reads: CASSIEAGTGGWYGYTF. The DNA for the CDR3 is TGTGCCAGTAGTATAGAGGCCGGGACAGGAGGATGGTATGGCTACACCTTC.

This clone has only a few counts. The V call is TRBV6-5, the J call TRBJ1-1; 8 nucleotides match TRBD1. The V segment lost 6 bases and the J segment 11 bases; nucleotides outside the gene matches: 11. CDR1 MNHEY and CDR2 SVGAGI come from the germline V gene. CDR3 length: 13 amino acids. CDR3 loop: CASSHQTTGAAFF. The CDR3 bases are TGTGCCAGCAGCCATCAAACGACAGGGGCGGCTTTCTTT.

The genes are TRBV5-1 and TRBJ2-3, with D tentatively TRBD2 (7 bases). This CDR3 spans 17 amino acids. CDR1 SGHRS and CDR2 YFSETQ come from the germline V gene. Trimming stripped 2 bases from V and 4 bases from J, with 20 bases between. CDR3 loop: CASSFFTNGGGPDTQYF. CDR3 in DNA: TGCGCCAGCAGCTTTTTTACGAATGGGGGGGGCCCAGATACGCAGTATTTT.

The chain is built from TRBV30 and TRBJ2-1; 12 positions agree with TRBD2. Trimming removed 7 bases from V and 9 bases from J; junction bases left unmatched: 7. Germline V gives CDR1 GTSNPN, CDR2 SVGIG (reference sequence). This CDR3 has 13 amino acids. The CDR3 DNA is TGTGCCTCCCTAGCGGGGGGGCCAGGTGAGCAGTTCTTC. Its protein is CASLAGGPGEQFF. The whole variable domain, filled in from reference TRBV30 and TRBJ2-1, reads SQTIHQWPATLVQPVGSPLSLECTVEGTSNPNLYWYRQAAGRGLQLLFYSVGIGQISSEVPQNLSASRPQDRQFILSSKKLLLSDSGFYLCASLAGGPGEQFFGPGTRLTVL.

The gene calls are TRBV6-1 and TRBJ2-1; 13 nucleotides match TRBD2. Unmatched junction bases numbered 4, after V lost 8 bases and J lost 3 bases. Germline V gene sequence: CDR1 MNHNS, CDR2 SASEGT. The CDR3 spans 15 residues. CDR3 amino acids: CASGGTSGDYNEQFF. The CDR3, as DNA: TGTGCCAGCGGGGGGACTAGCGGGGACTACAATGAGCAGTTCTTC.